Listed below are T cell receptor beta chains from one sample, sequenced in a study of blood T cells in healthy people across ages. TCRdb passed the 5' RACE reads through MiXCR, listing each CDR3 protein once. The sample records 1.8 million or so distinct CDR3 sequences, roughly two fifths being singletons. Sequencing input: blood. Source of these receptors: a human donor in good health. Both conserved end residues are part of each CDR3. Each record gives: D gene, V gene, J gene, clone size, CDR3 DNA, CDR3 protein. D genes are given only for firm matches. Size tells how often a clone was seen (once, few, many) or the class of an expanded clone, and some rows leave it out.

TRBD2	TRBV19	TRBJ2-1	-	TGTGCCAGTAGTATAGGTCCGGCGACTAGCGGCCACTACAATGAGCAGTTCTTC	CASSIGPATSGHYNEQFF
TRBD2	TRBV28	TRBJ2-1	-	TGTGCCAGCAGTTTAGTTGGACTAGCCGAATACAATGAGCAGTTCTTC	CASSLVGLAEYNEQFF
TRBD1	TRBV29-1	TRBJ1-5	-	TGCAGCGCCGGACAGGGGGTCGGTCAGCCCCAGCATTTT	CSAGQGVGQPQHF
TRBD1	TRBV24-1	TRBJ2-3	-	TGTGCCACCAGTGAAAAACAGGGGCTGAGGGATACGCAGTATTTT	CATSEKQGLRDTQYF
-	TRBV5-8	TRBJ1-1	-	TGTGCCAGCAGCTTTTATCAGGTTAGAGCGGAAGCTTTCTTT	CASSFYQVRAEAFF
TRBD1	TRBV7-9	TRBJ1-2	few	TGTGCCAGCAGCCGGGGGGACAGGGGCGATGGCTACACCTTC	CASSRGDRGDGYTF
-	TRBV29-1	TRBJ1-1	-	TGCAGCGCTTGGGGGGGTGGGAGAAACACTGAAGCTTTCTTT	CSAWGGGRNTEAFF
-	TRBV12-3/TRBV12-4	TRBJ2-1	-	TGTGCCTGCAGTTTATCGGTTGGTGAGCAGTTCTTC	CACSLSVGEQFF
-	TRBV21-1	TRBJ2-7	once	TGTGCCAGCAGCAAAATTCCACGGGACAGGGGATACTACGAGCAGTACTTC	CASSKIPRDRGYYEQYF
TRBD1	TRBV15	TRBJ2-1	-	TGTGCCACCAGCAGGGAATCGGGACAGGGGACCCGGAATGAGCAGTTCTTC	CATSRESGQGTRNEQFF
-	TRBV7-2	TRBJ1-4	-	TGTGCCAGCAGCTTAGCGCGGAGGGTCCGGGAAAAACTGTTTTTT	CASSLARRVREKLFF
TRBD1	TRBV2	TRBJ2-7	few	TGTGCCAGCAGGTTCGGGACAGGACCCTACGAGCAGTACTTC	CASRFGTGPYEQYF
TRBD1	TRBV7-9	TRBJ2-1	-	TGTGCCAGCATTACAATAAGACAGGGGGCTTACAATGAGCAGTTCTTC	CASITIRQGAYNEQFF
-	TRBV20-1	TRBJ2-5	few	TGCAGTGCTCGAAAGCGGCGGGAGACCCAGTACTTC	CSARKRRETQYF
-	TRBV29-1	TRBJ1-1	many	TGCAGCGTTGCTAGGACAGCCCAATGGGCTGAAGCTTTCTTT	CSVARTAQWAEAFF
-	TRBV20-1	TRBJ1-1	-	TGCAGTGCTAGAGGAGGAAACAGGATAAACACTGAAGCTTTCTTT	CSARGGNRINTEAFF
TRBD1	TRBV27	TRBJ1-2	-	TGTGCCAGCACGAAAGGACAGGCGTACGGCTACACCTTC	CASTKGQAYGYTF
-	TRBV29-1	TRBJ1-2	many	TGCAGCGTCTCCAGGGGAGGAGACTATGGCTACACCTTC	CSVSRGGDYGYTF
TRBD1	TRBV9	TRBJ2-1	-	TGTGCCAGCACCTCAGAGGGGGCTTCATACAATGAGCAGTTCTTC	CASTSEGASYNEQFF
-	TRBV7-3	TRBJ2-1	-	TGTGCCAGCAGCTTAACCGATACTACCACCCAGTTCTTC	CASSLTDTTTQFF
-	TRBV5-5	TRBJ2-5	many	TGTGCCAGCAGCTTCTTTCCGACGGACCAAGAGACCCAGTACTTC	CASSFFPTDQETQYF
-	TRBV12-3/TRBV12-4	TRBJ1-1	-	TGTGCCAGCAGTAAAGACAGGCACACTGAAGCTTTCTTT	CASSKDRHTEAFF
-	TRBV20-1	TRBJ1-4	-	TGCAGTGCCCAGGGAGGACAGATGAATGAAAAACTGTTTTTT	CSAQGGQMNEKLFF
-	TRBV10-3	TRBJ2-5	-	TGTGCCATCAGGAGAGGGTCGGGGGTAAGGCAAGAGACCCAGTACTTC	CAIRRGSGVRQETQYF
TRBD2	TRBV7-8	TRBJ2-5	many	TGTGCCAGCAGCCCTCCTTTAAGACTAGCGGGGGGGCGGTCCCCCAAAGAGACCCAGTACTTC	CASSPPLRLAGGRSPKETQYF
-	TRBV30	TRBJ2-1	few	TGTGCCTGGAATCGGGGCGGTCGGCACAATGAGCAGTTCTTC	CAWNRGGRHNEQFF
TRBD2	TRBV20-1	TRBJ2-1	-	TGCAGTGCTAGAATAATTGGACTAGCGGAGTACAATGAGCAGTTCTTC	CSARIIGLAEYNEQFF
-	TRBV6-6	TRBJ2-7	-	TGTGCCAGCAGATACACCTTGGGCCAAAGCTACGAGCAGTACTTC	CASRYTLGQSYEQYF
-	TRBV5-1	TRBJ2-1	-	TGCGCCAGCAGAATTCAACAGGGATTTGGTAATGAGCAGTTCTTC	CASRIQQGFGNEQFF
-	TRBV7-8	TRBJ1-1	-	TGTGCCAGCAGCTCCCTCCCCCCCAAGAATGAAGCTTTCTTT	CASSSLPPKNEAFF
-	TRBV3-1	TRBJ2-6	few	TGTGCCAGCAGCCCGGCCGCAGGGGTGTCTGGGGCCAACGTCCTGACTTTC	CASSPAAGVSGANVLTF
-	TRBV7-9	TRBJ2-2	once	TGTGCCAGCAGCTTAGAGAGTCCTACCGGGGAGCTGTTTTTT	CASSLESPTGELFF
-	TRBV7-3	TRBJ1-3	-	TGTGCCAGCAGCTTTCGGGGGGGTTTTGGAGACACCATATATTTT	CASSFRGGFGDTIYF
TRBD2	TRBV5-4	TRBJ2-1	-	TGTGCCAGCAGTCCTCGACTAGCGGGGGCTACCTACAATGAGCAGTTCTTC	CASSPRLAGATYNEQFF
TRBD2	TRBV15	TRBJ2-7	-	TGTGCCACCAGCCACCTCAGGAAGCGGGGGCACCCCTCCGAGCAGTACTTC	CATSHLRKRGHPSEQYF
TRBD1	TRBV9	TRBJ2-4	once	TGTGCCAGCAGCGTAACGGTCGACAGGGGCATAGCCAAAAACATTCAGTACTTC	CASSVTVDRGIAKNIQYF
TRBD1	TRBV6-1	TRBJ1-5	few	TGTGCCAGCAGTGAAACCGGGACAGGGTCCAATCAGCCCCAGCATTTT	CASSETGTGSNQPQHF
TRBD1	TRBV5-5	TRBJ1-4	-	TGTGCCAGCAGCTCAGGGACAGTTGGTTATGAAAAACTGTTTTTT	CASSSGTVGYEKLFF
TRBD2	TRBV3-1	TRBJ2-1	-	TGTGCCAGCAGTCCGACTAGCGGGGTTGGAGGGGAGCAGTTCTTC	CASSPTSGVGGEQFF
-	TRBV4-3	TRBJ2-1	many	TGCGCCAGCAGCCAGTACCGTGACCCGTTCGATGAGCAGTTCTTC	CASSQYRDPFDEQFF
-	TRBV3-1	TRBJ2-6	-	TGTGCCAGCAGCCGCTTATTGAGGGCTTCGGGGGCCAACGTCCTGACTTTC	CASSRLLRASGANVLTF
TRBD1	TRBV28	TRBJ1-2	-	TGTGCCTGCAGGGAACTTGGGACAGGAATTAACTATGGCTACACCTTC	CACRELGTGINYGYTF
-	TRBV16	TRBJ2-3	once	TGTGCCAGCAGCCAATCGATGGAGCGGGTCACAGATACGCAGTATTTT	CASSQSMERVTDTQYF
-	TRBV19	TRBJ1-5	-	TGTGCCAGTAGATTCCTCACTCAGCCCCAGCATTTT	CASRFLTQPQHF
TRBD2	TRBV15	TRBJ2-5	-	TGTGCCACCAGTCCCGGGACTAGCGGGGGGGCTGCCCAGTACTTC	CATSPGTSGGAAQYF
-	TRBV27	TRBJ2-7	-	TGTGCCAGCAGTTTTACGGGGAGCTCCGACGAGCAGTACTTC	CASSFTGSSDEQYF
-	TRBV20-1	TRBJ2-1	few	TGCAGTGCCCGGAACTGGGTGGCGGGGACGTTCTTC	CSARNWVAGTFF
-	TRBV6-5	TRBJ2-4	-	TGTGCCAGCAGTATCCCAGGGGACTCAAACATTCAGTACTTC	CASSIPGDSNIQYF
TRBD1	TRBV18	TRBJ1-2	-	TGTGCCAGCTCACCCAATCGTCCCGGGACAGGGGGCTCAGGTGGCTACACCTTC	CASSPNRPGTGGSGGYTF
-	TRBV5-1	TRBJ2-2	many	TGCGCCAGCAGCTTGACGACGAACACCGGGGAGCTGTTTTTT	CASSLTTNTGELFF
TRBD1	TRBV5-6	TRBJ2-7	-	TGTGCCAGCCACCCGACAGGGAACTACGAGCAGTACTTC	CASHPTGNYEQYF
-	TRBV7-6	TRBJ2-3	-	TGTGCCGGCAGCTTAGCGCCAGGTCGAAGCACAGATACGCAGTATTTT	CAGSLAPGRSTDTQYF
TRBD1	TRBV29-1	TRBJ2-3	-	TGCAGCGCTACCGAGGGGGCGCTTGGGGATACGCAGTATTTT	CSATEGALGDTQYF
TRBD2	TRBV4-2	TRBJ2-1	-	TGTGCCAGCAGCCAAGAAGGGACTAGCGGGGGGTCGAGGACTATCTACAATGAGCAGTTCTTC	CASSQEGTSGGSRTIYNEQFF
-	TRBV7-4	TRBJ2-4	-	TGTGCCAGCAGCTCGACAGATATGAACATTCAGTACTTC	CASSSTDMNIQYF
TRBD1	TRBV12-3/TRBV12-4	TRBJ2-5	few	TGTGCCAGCAGTGTCCGGGACAGGGGCCTCCAAGAGACCCAGTACTTC	CASSVRDRGLQETQYF
-	TRBV7-3	TRBJ1-2	few	TGTGCCAGCAGCCCTCAGGGGCTTGGGAACTATGGCTACACCTTC	CASSPQGLGNYGYTF
-	TRBV4-1	TRBJ2-4	many	TGCGCCAGCAGCCAACTTGGCGGGGCGGACATTCAGTACTTC	CASSQLGGADIQYF
-	TRBV7-2	TRBJ1-2	-	TGTGCCAGCAGCCGTGGGGTTTCTAACTATGGCTACACCTTC	CASSRGVSNYGYTF